The 30 T cell receptor beta chains below were found in one sample sequenced in a study of beta chain features in type 1 diabetes (dated by TCRdb to 2017 to 2018). The library relied on the immunoSEQ multiplex PCR assay. All of the isolated RNA was reverse transcribed with the High Capacity cDNA Reverse Transcription Kit, so expressed TCRB transcripts were sequenced. TCRdb carries this immuneACCESS record with in-frame sequences only. Its versions omit some clonotypes, under half of them owing to an unresolved V gene in the studies checked, with the rest unexplained. Recorded for this sample are hundreds of thousands of clones; approximately 10% of them occurred a single time. Approximately 1% of the sample goes to the ten largest clones. Paper-wide results and their limitations: In all four CD4+ subsets, TCRB CDR3 length was moderately but significantly shorter in type 1 diabetes patients.

These receptors' antigens are unknown. The sequenced sample was central memory CD4+ T cells from blood. Receptor source: a man aged 30-40 years with type 1 diabetes.

CDR3 amino acids: CASSIRQRGNTIYF. CDR3 nucleotides: TGTGCCAGTAGTATTCGGCAGCGTGGAAACACCATATATTTT. V usage is TRBV19 and J usage is TRBJ1-3; D gene uncertain. V was trimmed by 3 bases and J by 3 bases, leaving 9 bases between them. Germline loops: CDR1 LNHDA, CDR2 SQIVND (reference sequence). The CDR3 runs to 14 residues.

The rearrangement joins TRBV19 to TRBJ1-6; no clear D gene. The CDR3 runs to 14 residues. V lost 5 bases to trimming and J lost 7 bases, with 12 bases between them. Germline CDR1 and CDR2: LNHDA and SQIVND (reference sequence). CDR3 bases: TGTGCCAGTAGTGTTCCTTTACAGAATTCACCCCTCCACTTT. Amino acids: CASSVPLQNSPLHF.

This chain uses TRBV9 with TRBJ1-2; tentative D call: TRBD1 (5 bases). Per the germline V gene, CDR1 is SGDLS and CDR2 is YYNGEE. The CDR3 contains 14 residues. V lost 0 bases to trimming and J lost 8 bases, with 14 bases between them. The CDR3: CASSVELEGRGYTF. CDR3 nucleotides: TGTGCCAGCAGCGTAGAACTAGAGGGACGGGGCTACACCTTC.

In its sample, this clone was seen a few times. The chain recombines TRBV2 with TRBJ1-2; possible D gene TRBD1, 5 bases. CDR1 SNHLY and CDR2 FYNNEI come from the germline V gene. The CDR3 contains 14 residues. V gave up 8 bases and J gave up 0 bases, with 13 bases separating them. Here the CDR3 reads CASSGTRANYGYTF. For the CDR3, the DNA is TGTGCCAGCTCCGGGACGCGAGCTAACTATGGCTACACCTTC. The whole variable domain, filled in from reference TRBV2 and TRBJ1-2, reads EPEVTQTPSHQVTQMGQEVILRCVPISNHLYFYWYRQILGQKVEFLVSFYNNEISEKSEIFDDQFSVERPDGSNFTLKIRSTKLEDSAMYFCASSGTRANYGYTFGSGTRLTVV.

Only a few counts were recorded for this clone. J is TRBJ2-3 and V is TRBV28; D possibly corresponds to TRBD2 (6 bases). CDR1 and CDR2 (germline): MDHEN, SYDVKM. Trimming shortened V by 3 bases and J by 10 bases, and 11 bases separated the two germline ends. The CDR3 is 12 amino acids. The CDR3 here is CASSLEGPAQYF. The CDR3 DNA follows: TGTGCCAGCAGTTTGGAGGGGCCAGCGCAGTATTTT.

This clone was detected only a few times. The chain joins TRBV7-2 to TRBJ2-5; weak D call: TRBD2 (6 bases). The CDR3 runs 16 residues. Germline CDR1 SGHTA, CDR2 FQGNSA. V was pared by 0 bases and J by 2 bases, with 13 bases between. DNA of the CDR3: TGTGCCAGCAGCTTAGCGGGGGGAAACCTTCAAGAGACCCAGTACTTC. Its protein is CASSLAGGNLQETQYF.

V is TRBV7-2 and J is TRBJ1-4; unclear D gene. CDR3 length: 14 amino acids. The germline V gene encodes CDR1 SGHTA and CDR2 FQGNSA. The ends were cut back, 5 bases at V and 5 bases at J, with 12 bases in the middle. CDR3 in amino acids: CASSPGRMNEKLFF. In DNA, the CDR3 is TGTGCCAGCAGCCCCGGGAGGATGAATGAAAAACTGTTTTTT.

This clone was observed at least ten times. The chain uses TRBV2 and TRBJ2-4; the D gene is possibly TRBD1 (5 bases). Germline V gives CDR1 SNHLY, CDR2 FYNNEI. V lost 0 bases, J lost 4 bases, and 10 bases lay in between. This CDR3 is built from 15 residues. The chain's CDR3 is CASSEAQGVKNIQYF. The CDR3 nucleotides read TGTGCCAGCAGTGAAGCGCAAGGGGTTAAAAACATTCAGTACTTC.

This clone was counted ten times or more. The V and J genes are TRBV9 and TRBJ2-5, with D possibly being TRBD1 (6 bases). Germline values: CDR1 SGDLS, CDR2 YYNGEE. CDR3 length: 16 residues. V lost 3 bases and J lost 0, with 15 bases in between. The CDR3 loop is CASSAGTGHYQETQYF. The CDR3, as DNA: TGTGCCAGCAGCGCTGGGACGGGACATTACCAAGAGACCCAGTACTTC.

The table lists this clone with many counts. The chain carries TRBV10-2 and TRBJ2-3; D is possibly TRBD2 (6 bases). V gave up 7 bases and J gave up 0 bases, with 14 bases separating them. CDR1 is WSHSY and CDR2 is SAAADI in the germline V gene. The CDR3 runs 15 residues. As DNA, the CDR3 is TGCGCCAGCATGGAGGGCTTACAGAGCACAGATACGCAGTATTTT. This sequence encodes CASMEGLQSTDTQYF.

This clone was seen a few times. The chain employs TRBV29-1 and TRBJ1-2, with D perhaps TRBD1 (5 bases). This CDR3 region has 13 residues. Trimming shortened V by 4 bases and J by 6 bases, and 15 bases separated the two germline ends. Looked up from germline, CDR1 is SQVTM and CDR2 is ANQGSEA. In DNA, the CDR3 is TGCAGCGTTGCCCCGCAGACAGTCAATGGCTACACCTTC. This codes for CSVAPQTVNGYTF.

The J gene is TRBJ1-6, the V gene TRBV30; TRBD1 matches 7 bases. V was pared by 3 bases and J by 8 bases, with 4 bases of the junction left unmatched. CDR3 length: 13 residues. The V gene's germline CDR1 is GTSNPN and CDR2 SVGIG (reference sequence). CDR3 residues: CAWSRQGYSPLHF. CDR3 sequence (DNA): TGTGCCTGGAGCCGACAGGGATATTCACCCCTCCACTTT.

Only a few counts were recorded for this clone. V is TRBV7-2 and J is TRBJ2-7; D is unclear. V was pared by 1 base and J by 6 bases, with 10 bases between. From germline, CDR1 is SGHTA and CDR2 FQGNSA. The CDR3 contains 13 residues. CDR3 in amino acids: CASSLVTSREQYF. For the CDR3, the DNA is TGTGCCAGCAGCTTAGTGACCTCCCGCGAGCAGTACTTC.

The rearrangement uses TRBV18 and TRBJ2-1, with 11 bases lining up with TRBD2. The CDR3 loop spans 15 amino acids. The germline V gene encodes CDR1 KGHSH and CDR2 LQKENI. V gave up 1 base and J gave up 10 bases; unmatched junction bases: 6. The CDR3 sequence is CASSPLGLAGREQFF. CDR3 nucleotides: TGTGCCAGCTCACCACTTGGACTAGCGGGCAGGGAGCAGTTCTTC.

The CDR3 sequence: CASSLDRGDEQYF. CDR3 bases: TGTGCCAGCAGCTTAGATCGAGGGGATGAGCAGTACTTC. The V and J genes are TRBV11-2 and TRBJ2-7; D possibly matches TRBD1 or TRBD2 (5 bases each). The CDR3 has 13 residues. The V end lost 0 bases, the J end lost 7 bases, and 10 bases lay between the germline ends. Germline lookup yields CDR1 SGHAT and CDR2 FQNNGV.

This clone occurred many times. This chain joins TRBV7-2 and TRBJ2-3; 12 bases are a match to TRBD2. Germline CDR1 SGHTA, CDR2 FQGNSA. The CDR3 totals 16 residues. J lost 0 bases, V lost 4 bases, and 2 bases had no gene match. The CDR3 here is CASSSGLAGSTDTQYF. The CDR3 DNA sequence: TGTGCCAGCAGCTCCGGACTAGCGGGGAGCACAGATACGCAGTATTTT. Using reference TRBV7-2 and TRBJ2-3 for the parts outside the CDR3, the full variable domain is GAGVSQSPSNKVTEKGKDVELRCDPISGHTALYWYRQSLGQGLEFLIYFQGNSAPDKSGLPSDRFSAERTGGSVSTLTIQRTQQEDSAVYLCASSSGLAGSTDTQYFGPGTRLTVL.

This clone was detected many times. The chain is built from TRBV11-2 and TRBJ2-1; 9 bases agree with TRBD2. V shed 0 bases and J 9 bases; nucleotides not matched to a gene: 3. This CDR3 comprises 14 residues. Germline CDR1 SGHAT, CDR2 FQNNGV. CDR3 sequence reads: CASSLDGTSTEQFF. The CDR3 bases are TGTGCCAGCAGCTTAGATGGGACTAGCACTGAGCAGTTCTTC.

This clone was recorded a few times. This chain uses TRBV6-1 with TRBJ2-1; 8 positions agree with TRBD2. Germline CDR1 reads MNHNS; CDR2 reads SASEGT. The CDR3 is 13 residues long. V shed 7 bases and J 8 bases; nucleotides not matched to a gene: 7. As DNA, the CDR3 is TGTGCCAGCACCCCGGGGGGGAGGGATGAGCAGTTCTTC. Its protein is CASTPGGRDEQFF.

As for this clone: Other DNA sequences in the sample encode the same CDR3. This rearrangement joins TRBV20-1 to TRBJ2-5; no clear D. This CDR3 has 10 residues. V gave up 1 base and J gave up 4 bases, with 1 base separating them. Germline assignment: CDR1 DFQATT and CDR2 SNEGSKA (reference sequence). CDR3 loop: CSARGETQYF. The CDR3 DNA reads TGCAGTGCTAGAGGAGAGACCCAGTACTTC.

This clone was recorded a few times. The V gene is TRBV7-9, the J gene TRBJ2-2; D unclear. The V end lost 7 bases, the J end lost 3 bases, and 18 bases lay between the germline ends. This CDR3 has 16 residues. Germline V CDR1 and CDR2: SEHNR, FQNEAQ (reference sequence). In DNA, the CDR3 is TGTGCCAGCAAGTTCTTGGTTAGCCTGGACACCGGGGAGCTGTTTTTT. Amino acid sequence: CASKFLVSLDTGELFF.

Points on this clone: Other DNA sequences of this sample code for an identical CDR3. This chain connects TRBV9 to TRBJ1-6, with D hard to call. Germline CDR1 is SGDLS and CDR2 is YYNGEE. Between the trimmed V and J ends, which lost 2 bases and 6 bases, there was a span of 6 bases. The CDR3 covers 13 residues. CDR3 amino acids: CASSVDANSPLHF. The CDR3 DNA follows: TGTGCCAGCAGCGTGGACGCTAATTCACCCCTCCACTTT.

In its sample, this clone was seen a few times. This chain uses TRBV30 with TRBJ1-4; TRBD1 is a possible D gene (5 bases). CDR1 and CDR2 from the germline V gene are GTSNPN and SVGIG (reference sequence). V lost 2 bases and J 8 bases, leaving 18 bases between the germline ends. This CDR3 has 15 residues. CDR3 DNA sequence: TGTGCCTGGAGTCCCCCCAGTGGGGCGGACGAAAAACTGTTTTTT. Translating gives CAWSPPSGADEKLFF.

This clone has just a few counts. The chain couples TRBV27 to TRBJ1-2, with a tentative D call TRBD1 (5 bases). CDR1 and CDR2 from the germline V gene are MNHEY and SMNVEV (reference sequence). There are 14 residues in the CDR3. Trimming took 6 bases from V and 7 from J, leaving 18 bases between them. CDR3 in DNA: TGTGCCAGCAGGGGGATGACAGATTCCCTTGGCTACACCTTC. Residues: CASRGMTDSLGYTF.

This clone was observed at least ten times. The V gene is TRBV10-2, the J gene TRBJ1-2; TRBD1 matches 8 bases. CDR1 and CDR2 from the germline V gene are WSHSY and SAAADI. The J segment lost 3 bases and the V segment lost 2 bases, leaving 5 bases of the junction unmatched. This CDR3 comprises 15 residues. The CDR3 here is CASSEPGQGHYGYTF. CDR3 bases: TGCGCCAGCAGTGAGCCCGGACAGGGTCACTATGGCTACACCTTC.

The chain recombines TRBV5-1 with TRBJ2-3; tentatively, D is TRBD1 or TRBD2 (5 bases each). Trimming shortened V by 9 bases and J by 4 bases, and 18 bases separated the two germline ends. The CDR3 covers 14 residues. Germline values: CDR1 SGHRS, CDR2 YFSETQ. The CDR3 reads CATAGAGNADTQYF. The DNA for the CDR3 is TGCGCCACCGCCGGGGCAGGCAACGCAGATACGCAGTATTTT.

As regards this clone: In the same sample, other DNA sequences code for this CDR3. The genes are TRBV6-5 and TRBJ1-1, with D possibly matching TRBD1 (5 bases). This CDR3 contains 15 residues. The V end lost 0 bases, the J end lost 2 bases, and 10 bases lay between the germline ends. Germline V CDR1 and CDR2: MNHEY, SVGAGI. The CDR3 coding sequence is TGTGCCAGCAGTTACTCGAGACAGACAAACACTGAAGCTTTCTTT. Translating gives CASSYSRQTNTEAFF.

The genes are TRBV19 and TRBJ2-1, with 11 bases that match TRBD2. The germline V gene has CDR1 LNHDA and CDR2 SQIVND (reference sequence). The CDR3 spans 18 residues. After removal of 9 bases from V and 0 bases from J, the junction contained 13 bases not matched to a gene. The CDR3 DNA follows: TGTGCCAGAAGGTCGACTAGCGGGGCACACTACTCCTACAATGAGCAGTTCTTC. It encodes CARRSTSGAHYSYNEQFF.

The J gene is TRBJ2-7, the V gene TRBV10-3; 9 bases agree with TRBD1. Germline lookup yields CDR1 ENHRY and CDR2 SYGVKD. The CDR3 contains 13 residues. Trimming at V came to 10 bases and at J to 2 bases, leaving 6 bases not matched to a gene. As DNA, the CDR3 is TGTGCCAGCAGGAGACAGGGGGCCTACGAGCAGTACTTC. Encoded protein: CASRRQGAYEQYF.

The chain couples TRBV6-1 to TRBJ2-3, with TRBD2 matching over 9 bases. The CDR3 is made up of 15 amino acids. Losses at the gene ends were 6 bases for V and 0 bases for J; bases not matched to a gene: 4. Germline V lookup: CDR1 MNHNS, CDR2 SASEGT. The CDR3 DNA reads as TGTGCCAGCAGCCAGCGGGGGGACAGCACAGATACGCAGTATTTT. Amino acid sequence: CASSQRGDSTDTQYF.

The rearrangement links TRBV25-1 to TRBJ1-2; no firm D call. Trimming took off 5 bases at V and 5 bases at J, with 15 bases between the two ends. This CDR3 region has 14 residues. The V gene's germline CDR1 is MGHDK and CDR2 SYGVNS. The DNA for the CDR3 is TGTGCCAGCAGTCCCTTACATGGGTCGTATGGCTACACCTTC. Translating gives CASSPLHGSYGYTF.